The rows below give T cell receptor beta chains drawn from one sample of a study of cytomegalovirus exposure and HLA in healthy donors. Profiled with immunoSEQ multiplex PCR; TCRdb holds only in-frame clones, not every one. This table has some 110,000 clones, over 60% appearing once. Material: PBMCs. These TCRs come from a young man in good health and CMV-seronegative. CDR3s include the opening cysteine and the closing phenylalanine or tryptophan. The D gene is left open where the match is weak. The size field is filled for only some rows; it gives once, few, many or a size class.

d_gene: TRBD1; v_gene: TRBV6-1; abundance: once; j_gene: TRBJ1-5; CDR3nt: TGTGCCAGCAGTAAGGACAGGGGCGCACATCAGCCCCAGCATTTT; CDR3aa: CASSKDRGAHQPQHF
d_gene: TRBD1; v_gene: TRBV10-3; abundance: NA; j_gene: TRBJ1-1; CDR3nt: TGTGCCATCACCGACAGGGAGAACACTGAAGCTTTCTTT; CDR3aa: CAITDRENTEAFF
d_gene: TRBD2; v_gene: TRBV9; abundance: few; j_gene: TRBJ2-1; CDR3nt: TGTGCCAGCAGCATCACTAGCGGGAGTAGCCATGAGCAGTTCTTC; CDR3aa: CASSITSGSSHEQFF
d_gene: NA; v_gene: TRBV28; abundance: once; j_gene: TRBJ1-1; CDR3nt: TGTGCCACCCGGGACTATATGGACATAACTTTCTTT; CDR3aa: CATRDYMDITFF
d_gene: NA; v_gene: TRBV30; abundance: NA; j_gene: TRBJ1-3; CDR3nt: TGTGCCTGGCACCGGGGTCCCTCTGGAAACACCATATATTTT; CDR3aa: CAWHRGPSGNTIYF
d_gene: NA; v_gene: TRBV6-5; abundance: NA; j_gene: TRBJ1-2; CDR3nt: TGTGCCAGCAGTTACGGGAGGTCCGACTATGGCTACACCTTC; CDR3aa: CASSYGRSDYGYTF
d_gene: NA; v_gene: TRBV2; abundance: NA; j_gene: TRBJ2-5; CDR3nt: TGTGCCAGCAGTGAATCAGGGTGGGAGACCCAGTACTTC; CDR3aa: CASSESGWETQYF
d_gene: NA; v_gene: TRBV5-1; abundance: few; j_gene: TRBJ1-2; CDR3nt: TGCGCCAGCAGCCAGGACAATAACTATGGCTACACCTTC; CDR3aa: CASSQDNNYGYTF
d_gene: TRBD1; v_gene: TRBV2; abundance: NA; j_gene: TRBJ1-2; CDR3nt: TGTGCCAGCAGTGAGGAGGGACAGGGTACTTTTACCTTC; CDR3aa: CASSEEGQGTFTF
d_gene: TRBD1; v_gene: TRBV5-6; abundance: NA; j_gene: TRBJ1-2; CDR3nt: TGTGCCAGCAGCTGGGGGGGGACAGGTTCTCAAGGCTACACCTTC; CDR3aa: CASSWGGTGSQGYTF
d_gene: TRBD2; v_gene: TRBV4-2; abundance: NA; j_gene: TRBJ2-3; CDR3nt: TGTGCCAGCAGTCCGGGACTAGCGGATACAGATACGCAGTATTTT; CDR3aa: CASSPGLADTDTQYF
d_gene: NA; v_gene: TRBV28; abundance: NA; j_gene: TRBJ1-6; CDR3nt: TGTGCCAGCAGTTTGAGGGATGGGTCCCTCCACTTT; CDR3aa: CASSLRDGSLHF
d_gene: NA; v_gene: TRBV6-5; abundance: NA; j_gene: TRBJ1-4; CDR3nt: TGTGCCAGCAGTCGGGCCCGGGGTACTAATGAAAAACTGTTTTTT; CDR3aa: CASSRARGTNEKLFF
d_gene: NA; v_gene: TRBV6-7; abundance: NA; j_gene: TRBJ1-5; CDR3nt: TGTGCCAGCAGCAGTGACTCCGGGGTAGTAAATCAGCCCCAGCATTTT; CDR3aa: CASSSDSGVVNQPQHF
d_gene: NA; v_gene: TRBV7-2; abundance: NA; j_gene: TRBJ1-2; CDR3nt: TGTGCCAGCAGCTCGCGGGGGGCCTATGGCTACACCTTC; CDR3aa: CASSSRGAYGYTF
d_gene: NA; v_gene: TRBV5-1; abundance: NA; j_gene: TRBJ2-7; CDR3nt: TGCGCCAGCAGCTCCCAAACTTTCTACGAGCAGTACTTC; CDR3aa: CASSSQTFYEQYF
d_gene: TRBD1; v_gene: TRBV15; abundance: few; j_gene: TRBJ2-7; CDR3nt: TGTGCCACCAGCAGCCCCGGGACAGGGTCCTACGAGCAGTACTTC; CDR3aa: CATSSPGTGSYEQYF
d_gene: NA; v_gene: TRBV2; abundance: NA; j_gene: TRBJ1-4; CDR3nt: TGTGCCAGCAGGCTACAGGGTATAGGCGAAAAACTGTTTTTT; CDR3aa: CASRLQGIGEKLFF
d_gene: TRBD2; v_gene: TRBV4-1; abundance: NA; j_gene: TRBJ2-3; CDR3nt: TGCGCCAGCAGCAAACCTTGGACTAGCGGTAGCACAGATACGCAGTATTTT; CDR3aa: CASSKPWTSGSTDTQYF
d_gene: NA; v_gene: TRBV2; abundance: NA; j_gene: TRBJ1-1; CDR3nt: TGTGCCAGCAGTGAACGGCTTGGGGGCGAGAGTGAAGCTTTCTTT; CDR3aa: CASSERLGGESEAFF
d_gene: NA; v_gene: TRBV29-1; abundance: few; j_gene: TRBJ1-2; CDR3nt: TGCAGCGTTGAAGGCGGGGGCGGCTATGGCTACACCTTC; CDR3aa: CSVEGGGGYGYTF
d_gene: NA; v_gene: TRBV29-1; abundance: NA; j_gene: TRBJ1-2; CDR3nt: TGCAGCGTTCCGGAGGTTAGTTTCTTC; CDR3aa: CSVPEVSFF
d_gene: NA; v_gene: TRBV13; abundance: NA; j_gene: TRBJ2-7; CDR3nt: TGTGCCAGCAGCCAAACAGGGTTCTACGAGCAGTACTTC; CDR3aa: CASSQTGFYEQYF
d_gene: NA; v_gene: TRBV29-1; abundance: NA; j_gene: TRBJ2-7; CDR3nt: TGCAGCGTTAAGGTGGCGTCGGCTGCCAGAGACAACGAGCAGTACTTC; CDR3aa: CSVKVASAARDNEQYF
d_gene: TRBD1; v_gene: TRBV25-1; abundance: NA; j_gene: TRBJ2-2; CDR3nt: TGTGCCAGCACCGAGACAGGGGTAACCGGGGAGCTGTTTTTT; CDR3aa: CASTETGVTGELFF
d_gene: NA; v_gene: TRBV18; abundance: NA; j_gene: TRBJ2-7; CDR3nt: TGTGCCAGCTCACCACGGCTGAACCTCGACGAGCAGTACTTC; CDR3aa: CASSPRLNLDEQYF
d_gene: TRBD1; v_gene: TRBV6-5; abundance: NA; j_gene: TRBJ1-2; CDR3nt: TGTGCCAGCAGTAGACAGGGGCAAGGCTACACCTTC; CDR3aa: CASSRQGQGYTF
d_gene: NA; v_gene: TRBV5-1; abundance: NA; j_gene: TRBJ2-5; CDR3nt: TGCGCCAGCAGCTTGGCAGGGGTTCAAGAGACCCAGTACTTC; CDR3aa: CASSLAGVQETQYF
d_gene: TRBD1; v_gene: TRBV6-6; abundance: NA; j_gene: TRBJ2-7; CDR3nt: TGTGCCAGTGGGACAGGAAACTCCTACGAGCAGTACTTC; CDR3aa: CASGTGNSYEQYF
d_gene: TRBD2; v_gene: TRBV14; abundance: NA; j_gene: TRBJ2-1; CDR3nt: TGTGCCAGCAGCCAGTACACCGGGACTACCGTCGGTGAGCAGTTCTTC; CDR3aa: CASSQYTGTTVGEQFF
d_gene: NA; v_gene: TRBV9; abundance: NA; j_gene: TRBJ2-3; CDR3nt: TGTGCCAGCAGCCCAAGACCCCAAACAGGGCCAGATACGCAGTATTTT; CDR3aa: CASSPRPQTGPDTQYF